This is a list of T cell receptor beta chains from one sample in a study of patients and donors after allogeneic stem cell transplantation. In TCRdb, the RT-PCR reads were re-called with MiXCR into one record per CDR3 protein. The sample holds about 960,000 distinct CDR3 sequences, roughly 18% seen once. Material for sequencing was blood, either unsorted or a sorted T cell fraction (not recorded which). The source of these receptors is a human donor who was either an allogeneic HSCT recipient or a stem cell or donor lymphocyte infusion donor (not recorded which). It is not recorded whose cells these are; they may come from a transplant donor. Both conserved end residues are part of each CDR3. The D gene is left open where the match is weak. Clone size, where shown, is once, few, many, or a class for clones that have expanded.

TGCGCCAGCAGCTCGCGAAGGGGGATTGGCTACACCTTC	CASSSRRGIGYTF	few	TRBV5-1	TRBJ1-2	-
TGTGCCAGCTCACGACAGGGGATGAGCACTGAAGCTTTCTTT	CASSRQGMSTEAFF	few	TRBV18	TRBJ1-1	TRBD1
TGCGCCAGCACCCCGATGAAGGCGGTCTTGTCCTACAATGAGCAGTTCTTC	CASTPMKAVLSYNEQFF	-	TRBV5-1	TRBJ2-1	-
TGCGCCAGCAGCACTGGGGGTCCCTCTGGAAACACCATATATTTT	CASSTGGPSGNTIYF	few	TRBV5-1	TRBJ1-3	-
TGCGCCAGCAGCTTGGTTGGCCAGGGGGACATTCAGTACTTC	CASSLVGQGDIQYF	-	TRBV5-1	TRBJ2-4	TRBD1
TGTGCCAGCAGCCAAGATCTGAAACAGGTGAATGGCTACACCTTC	CASSQDLKQVNGYTF	-	TRBV4-2	TRBJ1-2	-
TGCGCCAACAGCACGGGACTGTCGAAGCAGTTCTTC	CANSTGLSKQFF	-	TRBV4-1	TRBJ2-1	-
TGTGCCAGCAGTGACTCGTGGGGGACGTACTCCTACGAGCAGTACTTC	CASSDSWGTYSYEQYF	once	TRBV6-5	TRBJ2-7	-
TGTGCCAGCAGTTTAGACTCCCTAAGGGCCAAAAACATTCAGTACTTC	CASSLDSLRAKNIQYF	many	TRBV12-3/TRBV12-4	TRBJ2-4	-
TGCAGTGCTAGTGACCACCGCGGGAGGCAAAACACCGGGGAGCTGTTTTTT	CSASDHRGRQNTGELFF	-	TRBV20-1	TRBJ2-2	TRBD2